The 21 T cell receptor beta chains reported below all come from one sample, sequenced in a study of T cells in Graves' hyperthyroidism and ophthalmopathy. Researchers took RNA transcripts and amplified the TCR beta CDR3 regions from them. The HTBI set primed first-round TCR CDR3 RT-PCR. TCRdb redid the calling of the multiplex PCR reads with MiXCR, one entry per CDR3 protein. The sample yields 600,000 to 700,000 distinct CDR3 sequences, roughly 45% seen once. The material sequenced was peripheral blood or thyroid tissue (not recorded which). The receptor source for this set is an adult man with Graves' disease, either hyperthyroidism or ophthalmopathy (not recorded which).

The chain recombines TRBV25-1 with TRBJ2-5, with 13 positions matching TRBD2. Germline values: CDR1 MGHDK, CDR2 SYGVNS. The CDR3 has 18 amino acids. V shed 1 base and J 0 bases; nucleotides not matched to a gene: 5. The CDR3 region is CASSEWTSGSLYQETQYF. For the CDR3, the DNA is TGTGCCAGCAGTGAATGGACTAGCGGGAGCCTGTACCAAGAGACCCAGTACTTC.

As concerns this clonotype: One end of the junction fails to match germline, which may point to a read error. V gene TRBV29-1 combines with J gene TRBJ1-1; D is uncertain. This CDR3 is built from 12 residues. CDR1 is SQVTM and CDR2 is ANQGSEA in the germline V gene. The chain's CDR3 is CTVEEAGLGAFF. In DNA form, the CDR3 reads TGCACCGTTGAAGAGGCGGGGTTGGGAGCTTTCTTT.

The chain has TRBV7-9 and TRBJ2-7; D possibly corresponds to TRBD1 (6 bases). Germline values: CDR1 SEHNR, CDR2 FQNEAQ (reference sequence). V was pared by 1 base and J by 6 bases, with 13 bases between. The CDR3 length is 14 residues. The CDR3 here is CASSLVTQGSEQYF. CDR3 nucleotides: TGTGCCAGCAGCTTAGTGACACAGGGTTCCGAGCAGTACTTC.

This rearrangement joins TRBV12-3 or TRBV12-4 to TRBJ1-4; 8 bases line up with TRBD1. CDR3 length: 14 residues. V was clipped by 1 base and J by 12 bases; unmatched bases: 7. The CDR3 DNA follows: TGTGCCAGCAGTTTAGGGACAGGGAGGGTGGAACTGTTTTTT. This gives the protein CASSLGTGRVELFF.

There are many counts of this clonotype. The chain employs TRBV24-1 and TRBJ2-7; D not certain. The CDR3 is 14 amino acids. V was trimmed by 3 bases and J by 0 bases, leaving 8 bases between them. Germline CDR1 KGHDR, CDR2 SFDVKD. The CDR3 region is CATSDPRSSYEQYF. CDR3 DNA sequence: TGTGCCACCAGTGATCCTAGGAGCTCCTACGAGCAGTACTTC.

V is TRBV20-1 and J is TRBJ2-5; D is tentatively TRBD1 or TRBD2 (5 bases each). V lost 4 bases and J 2 bases, leaving 14 bases between the germline ends. Germline CDR1 and CDR2: DFQATT and SNEGSKA (reference sequence). This CDR3 has 14 amino acids. In DNA, the CDR3 is TGCAGTGCTAATGACTGGGGCGGGCAAGAGACCCAGTACTTC. The encoded protein is CSANDWGGQETQYF.

In this sample, this clonotype turned up once. The chain is built from TRBV29-1 and TRBJ1-4; D gene unclear. CDR1 and CDR2 from the germline V gene are SQVTM and ANQGSEA. The CDR3 is made up of 13 amino acids. V was shortened by 8 bases and J by 0 bases, with 10 bases between the two germline ends. The CDR3 loop is CSLAGSTNEKLFF. The CDR3 bases are TGCAGCTTAGCGGGGTCAACTAATGAAAAACTGTTTTTT.

At least ten counts were recorded for this clonotype. The CDR3 protein is CASSSTRTGPDQPQHF. As DNA, the CDR3 is TGTGCCAGCAGCTCGACGCGCACAGGGCCTGATCAGCCCCAGCATTTT. The chain joins TRBV12-3 or TRBV12-4 to TRBJ1-5, with D perhaps TRBD1 (6 bases). Trimming removed 6 bases at V and 5 bases at J, with 20 bases between. The CDR3 extends over 16 amino acids.

This clonotype was detected ten times or more. The chain carries TRBV20-1 and TRBJ1-4, with D uncertain. Trimming removed 0 bases at V and 5 bases at J, with 7 bases between. Germline V gene lookup returns CDR1 DFQATT and CDR2 SNEGSKA (reference sequence). The CDR3 extends over 13 amino acids. This chain's CDR3 is CSAREDENEKLFF. Here the CDR3 DNA reads TGCAGTGCTAGAGAGGACGAAAATGAAAAACTGTTTTTT.

This clonotype has a count of ten or more. The gene calls are TRBV7-9 and TRBJ2-5; tentatively, D is TRBD1 (6 bases). Germline-derived CDR1 and CDR2 are SEHNR and FQNEAQ (reference sequence). The CDR3 loop spans 14 amino acids. V lost 2 bases and J 2 bases, leaving 9 bases between the germline ends. The CDR3 loop is CASSLRTAQETQYF. The CDR3 DNA sequence: TGTGCCAGCAGCTTACGGACAGCGCAAGAGACCCAGTACTTC. Supplemented by reference TRBV7-9 and TRBJ2-5, the full variable domain reads DTGVSQNPRHKITKRGQNVTFRCDPISEHNRLYWYRQTLGQGPEFLTYFQNEAQLEKSRLLSDRFSAERPKGSFSTLEIQRTEQGDSAMYLCASSLRTAQETQYFGPGTRLLVL.

This clonotype showed up many times. The chain carries TRBV20-1 and TRBJ1-4, with D uncertain. V lost 7 bases and J lost 8, with 11 bases in between. CDR3 size: 11 residues. Germline lookup yields CDR1 DFQATT and CDR2 SNEGSKA (reference sequence). This CDR3 is CSVSTAEKLFF. CDR3 sequence (DNA): TGCAGTGTATCGACGGCCGAAAAACTGTTTTTT.

This clonotype was found a few times. The genes are TRBV7-9 and TRBJ2-7, with D possibly TRBD2 on 6 matching bases. Trimming removed 3 bases at V and 4 bases at J, with 13 bases between. CDR1 is SEHNR and CDR2 is FQNEAQ in the germline V gene (reference sequence). This CDR3 comprises 14 residues. The chain's CDR3 is CASSFGRDFYEQYF. CDR3 DNA sequence: TGTGCCAGCAGCTTCGGCAGGGACTTTTACGAGCAGTACTTC.

This clonotype was picked up many times. The rearrangement joins TRBV7-9 to TRBJ2-5, with 9 nucleotides matching TRBD1. Germline V gene sequence: CDR1 SEHNR, CDR2 FQNEAQ (reference sequence). The J segment lost 5 bases and the V segment lost 2 bases, leaving 9 bases of the junction unmatched. The CDR3 covers 16 residues. The chain's CDR3 is CASSLPPGQGVETQYF. The CDR3 DNA sequence: TGTGCCAGCAGCTTACCTCCGGGACAGGGAGTTGAGACCCAGTACTTC.

The genes are TRBV7-2 and TRBJ1-2, with 7 bases fitting TRBD1. CDR3 size: 15 residues. Germline V CDR1 and CDR2: SGHTA, FQGNSA. J gave up 0 bases and V 5 bases, and 6 bases lay outside the gene matches. The CDR3 reads CASSLTGNTNYGYTF. The CDR3 DNA sequence: TGTGCCAGCAGCCTGACAGGGAATACTAACTATGGCTACACCTTC.

As to this clonotype: A junction boundary mismatches the germline segment, possibly from a read error. This chain joins TRBV6-5 and TRBJ1-1, with a weak D call TRBD1 (5 bases). The CDR3 covers 13 residues. Germline CDR1 is MNHEY and CDR2 is SVGAGI. CDR3 in amino acids: CASRQDSTDETFF. The CDR3 nucleotides read TGTGCCAGCAGACAAGATTCGACAGATGAAACTTTCTTT.

The chain combines TRBV10-3 with TRBJ2-7; 8 nucleotides align to TRBD2. Germline V gene lookup returns CDR1 ENHRY and CDR2 SYGVKD. This CDR3 spans 14 amino acids. The trim removed 6 bases at V and 6 bases at J, leaving 10 bases unmatched. CDR3 sequence (DNA): TGTGCCATCAGGCAAACAAGCGGGAGCGCCGAGCAGTACTTC. As protein: CAIRQTSGSAEQYF.

This clonotype was counted at least ten times. The chain is built from TRBV2 and TRBJ1-3; 7 bases are shared with TRBD1. The CDR3 runs 14 residues. J was trimmed by 2 bases and V by 6 bases; bases with no gene match: 4. Germline assignment: CDR1 SNHLY and CDR2 FYNNEI. CDR3 region: CASSGGTAGNTIYF. The CDR3 DNA reads as TGTGCCAGCAGCGGAGGGACAGCTGGAAACACCATATATTTT.

This clonotype has a handful of counts. The gene calls are TRBV9 and TRBJ1-2; maybe TRBD1 (5 bases). Trimming pared 4 bases from V and 2 bases from J, leaving 15 bases between. CDR1 is SGDLS and CDR2 is YYNGEE in the germline V gene. The CDR3 runs 15 residues. Here the CDR3 DNA reads TGTGCCAGCAGCCAAGGGACGTCCAAGAACTATGGCTACACCTTC. Amino acids: CASSQGTSKNYGYTF. The full variable domain, in which reference TRBV9 and TRBJ1-2 provide the parts outside the CDR3, is DSGVTQTPKHLITATGQRVTLRCSPRSGDLSVYWYQQSLDQGLQFLIQYYNGEERAKGNILERFSAQQFPDLHSELNLSSLELGDSALYFCASSQGTSKNYGYTFGSGTRLTVV.

The chain couples TRBV7-9 to TRBJ1-6; perhaps TRBD1 as D (5 bases). CDR3 length equals 14 residues. Trimming left V 6 bases short and J 8 bases short, with 14 bases between. CDR1 SEHNR and CDR2 FQNEAQ come from the germline V gene (reference sequence). CDR3 in DNA: TGTGCCAGCAGTCCCGGGACGCATGATTCACCCCTCCACTTT. This codes for CASSPGTHDSPLHF.

V gene TRBV15 combines with J gene TRBJ2-7, with D perhaps assigned TRBD1 or TRBD2 (5 bases each). V was clipped by 3 bases and J by 7 bases, with 10 bases between them. The length of the CDR3 is 12 residues. Germline V gene lookup returns CDR1 LNHNV and CDR2 YYDKDF (reference sequence). The CDR3 loop reads CATSRTAAEQYF. As DNA, the CDR3 is TGTGCCACCAGCAGGACAGCGGCGGAGCAGTACTTC.

Details on this clonotype: Just one base apart from a much larger clone, this may be a read error. This sequence joins TRBV7-3 and TRBJ2-5, with D unresolved. This CDR3 is 15 amino acids long. In germline, CDR1 is SGHTA, CDR2 FQGTGA. The CDR3 sequence is CARSLIGSYQETQYF. In DNA, the CDR3 is TGTGCCAGGAGCTTAATTGGGTCGTACCAAGAGACCCAGTACTTC.